This T cell receptor (beta chain) was sequenced during a study of T cells in Graves' hyperthyroidism and ophthalmopathy. The investigators amplified TCR beta CDR3 regions from RNA transcripts. HTBI primers were employed in a first-round RT-PCR of the TCR CDR3. TCRdb analysed the multiplex PCR reads with MiXCR anew, one entry per CDR3 protein. The sample holds about 49,000 distinct CDR3 sequences, approximately 58% seen once. This CDR3 comprises 12 residues. CDR1 and CDR2 from the germline V gene are ENHRY and SYGVKD. As for this clonotype: One end of the junction is discordant with germline, which a read error may explain.

The sequenced sample consisted of peripheral blood or thyroid tissue (not recorded which). This sequence joins TRBV10-3 and TRBJ1-1, with D unresolved. The sequence was obtained from a man aged 18 to 29 with Graves' hyperthyroidism. The CDR3 sequence is CASSEVNTEAFF. The CDR3 nucleotides are TGTGCCAGCAGTGAGGTGAACACTGAAGCTTTCTTT.